The clone carrying this TCR beta chain was counted ten times or more. The sample is drawn from a study of early T cells in non-severe SARS-CoV-2 infection. The CDR3 extends over 11 amino acids. Looked up from germline, CDR1 is SGHRS and CDR2 is YFSETQ. V lost 5 bases and J lost 4, with 4 bases in between. As part of library construction, unique molecular identifiers were attached to individual cDNA molecules. MiXCR was run by TCRdb on the 5' RACE reads, yielding one entry per CDR3 protein. The data contain tens of thousands of distinct CDR3 sequences, over 15% of them seen just once; the ten biggest clones take up around 4.9%.

Sequencing was performed on whole blood, taken at baseline. The chain employs TRBV5-1 and TRBJ2-1; D is ambiguous. The sequence derives from an adult who was a healthcare worker with PCR-confirmed SARS-CoV-2 infection or an uninfected control (not recorded which). CDR3 loop: CASRGYNEQFF. DNA of the CDR3: TGCGCCAGCAGGGGGTACAATGAGCAGTTCTTC.